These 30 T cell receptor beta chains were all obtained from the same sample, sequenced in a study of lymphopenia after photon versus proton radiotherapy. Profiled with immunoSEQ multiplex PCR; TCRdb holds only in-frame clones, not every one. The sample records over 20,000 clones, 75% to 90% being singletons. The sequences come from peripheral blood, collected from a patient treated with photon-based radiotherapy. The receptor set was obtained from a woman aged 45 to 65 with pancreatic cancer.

CDR3 coding DNA: TGTGCCAGCAGTTACTCGAGGAAGGGTTACAATGAGCAGTTCTTC. This encodes CASSYSRKGYNEQFF. The rearrangement links TRBV6-5 to TRBJ2-1; D call uncertain. V lost 0 bases to trimming and J lost 4 bases, with 10 bases between them. Looked up from germline, CDR1 is MNHEY and CDR2 is SVGAGI. The CDR3 runs to 15 residues.

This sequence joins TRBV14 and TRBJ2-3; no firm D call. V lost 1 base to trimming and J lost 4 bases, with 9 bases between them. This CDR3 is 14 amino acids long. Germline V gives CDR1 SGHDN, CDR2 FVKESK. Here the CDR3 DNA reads TGTGCCAGCAGCCAAGTTCGGTTCGCAGATACGCAGTATTTT. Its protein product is CASSQVRFADTQYF.

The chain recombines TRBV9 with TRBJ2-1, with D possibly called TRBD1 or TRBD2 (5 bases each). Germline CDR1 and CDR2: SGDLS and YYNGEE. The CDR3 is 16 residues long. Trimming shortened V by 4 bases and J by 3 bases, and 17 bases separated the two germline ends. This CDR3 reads CASSPIGAAFYNEQFF. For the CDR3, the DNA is TGTGCCAGCAGCCCAATCGGGGCTGCCTTCTACAATGAGCAGTTCTTC.

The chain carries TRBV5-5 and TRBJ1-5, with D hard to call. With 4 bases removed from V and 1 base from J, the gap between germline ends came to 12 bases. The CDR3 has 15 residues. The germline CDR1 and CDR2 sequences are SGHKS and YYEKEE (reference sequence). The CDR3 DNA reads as TGTGCCAGCAGCCGGACGGCAAGGAGCAATCAGCCCCAGCATTTT. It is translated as CASSRTARSNQPQHF.

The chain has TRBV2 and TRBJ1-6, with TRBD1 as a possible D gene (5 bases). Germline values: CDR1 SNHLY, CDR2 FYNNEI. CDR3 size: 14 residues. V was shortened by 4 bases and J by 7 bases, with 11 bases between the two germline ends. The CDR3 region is CASSGEGANSPLHF. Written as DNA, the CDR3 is TGTGCCAGCAGTGGTGAAGGGGCCAATTCACCCCTCCACTTT.

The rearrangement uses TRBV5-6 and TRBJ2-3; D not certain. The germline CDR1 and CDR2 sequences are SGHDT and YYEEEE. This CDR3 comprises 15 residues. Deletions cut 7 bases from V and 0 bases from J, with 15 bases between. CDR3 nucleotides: TGTGCCAGCTTCAGGATTGGGCAAAGCACAGATACGCAGTATTTT. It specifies CASFRIGQSTDTQYF.

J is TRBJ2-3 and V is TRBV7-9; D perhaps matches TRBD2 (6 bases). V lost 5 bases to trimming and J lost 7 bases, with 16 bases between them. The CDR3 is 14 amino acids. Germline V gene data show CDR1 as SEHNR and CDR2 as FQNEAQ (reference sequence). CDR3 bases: TGTGCCAGCAGCGGAGGGACTGCCAGCTATACGCAGTATTTT. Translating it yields CASSGGTASYTQYF.

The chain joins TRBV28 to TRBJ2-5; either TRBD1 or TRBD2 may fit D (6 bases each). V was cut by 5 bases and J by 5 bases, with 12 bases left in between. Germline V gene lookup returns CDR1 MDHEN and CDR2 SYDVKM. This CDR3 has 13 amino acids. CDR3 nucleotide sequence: TGTGCCAGCAGTAAGGGGGGCGTTGAGACCCAGTACTTC. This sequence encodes CASSKGGVETQYF.

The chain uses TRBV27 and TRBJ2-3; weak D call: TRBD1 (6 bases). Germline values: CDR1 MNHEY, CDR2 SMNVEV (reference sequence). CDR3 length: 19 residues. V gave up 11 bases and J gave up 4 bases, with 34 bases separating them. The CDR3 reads CAAHLRDNTKEGVADTQYF. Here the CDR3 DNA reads TGTGCCGCCCACCTCCGGGACAACACAAAAGAAGGGGTGGCAGATACGCAGTATTTT.

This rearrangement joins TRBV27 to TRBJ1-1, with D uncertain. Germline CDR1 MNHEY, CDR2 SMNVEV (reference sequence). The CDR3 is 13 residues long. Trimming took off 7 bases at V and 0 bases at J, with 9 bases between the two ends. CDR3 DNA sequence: TGTGCCAGCACCACAAGCCTGAACACTGAAGCTTTCTTT. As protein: CASTTSLNTEAFF.

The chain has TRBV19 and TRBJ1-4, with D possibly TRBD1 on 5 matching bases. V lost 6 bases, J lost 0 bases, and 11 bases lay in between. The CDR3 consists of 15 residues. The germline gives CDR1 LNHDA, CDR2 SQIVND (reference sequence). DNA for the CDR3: TGTGCCAGTAGGTCGACAGCTGCAACTAATGAAAAACTGTTTTTT. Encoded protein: CASRSTAATNEKLFF. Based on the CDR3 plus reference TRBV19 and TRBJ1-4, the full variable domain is DGGITQSPKYLFRKEGQNVTLSCEQNLNHDAMYWYRQDPGQGLRLIYYSQIVNDFQKGDIAEGYSVSREKKESFPLTVTSAQKNPTAFYLCASRSTAATNEKLFFGSGTQLSVL.

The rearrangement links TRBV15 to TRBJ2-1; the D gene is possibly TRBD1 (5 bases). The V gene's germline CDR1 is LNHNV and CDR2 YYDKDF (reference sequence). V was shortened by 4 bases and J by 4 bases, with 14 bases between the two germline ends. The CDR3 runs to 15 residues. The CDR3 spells CATSTRQSLYNEQFF. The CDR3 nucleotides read TGTGCCACCAGCACACGACAGAGCCTTTACAATGAGCAGTTCTTC.

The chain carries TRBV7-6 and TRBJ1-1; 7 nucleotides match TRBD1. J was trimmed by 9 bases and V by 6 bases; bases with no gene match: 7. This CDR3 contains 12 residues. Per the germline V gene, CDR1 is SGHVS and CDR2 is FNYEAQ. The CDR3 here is CASSETGLKAFF. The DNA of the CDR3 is TGTGCCAGCAGTGAGACAGGGCTGAAAGCTTTCTTT.

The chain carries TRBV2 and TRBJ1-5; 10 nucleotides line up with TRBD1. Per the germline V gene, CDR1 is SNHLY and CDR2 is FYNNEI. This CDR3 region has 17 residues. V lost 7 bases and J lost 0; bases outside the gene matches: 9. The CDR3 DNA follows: TGTGCCAGCATGCGGAGCCGGACAGGGGGTAGCAATCAGCCCCAGCATTTT. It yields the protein CASMRSRTGGSNQPQHF.

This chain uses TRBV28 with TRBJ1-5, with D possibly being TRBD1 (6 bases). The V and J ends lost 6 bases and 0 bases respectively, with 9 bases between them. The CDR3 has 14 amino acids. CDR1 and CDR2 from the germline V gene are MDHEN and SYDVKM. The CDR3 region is CASSRTVSNQPQHF. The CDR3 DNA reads TGTGCCAGCAGCCGGACAGTTAGCAATCAGCCCCAGCATTTT.

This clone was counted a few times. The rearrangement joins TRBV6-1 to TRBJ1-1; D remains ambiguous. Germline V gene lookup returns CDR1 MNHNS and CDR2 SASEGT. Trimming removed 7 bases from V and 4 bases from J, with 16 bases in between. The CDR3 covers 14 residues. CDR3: CASIGRKVSTEAFF. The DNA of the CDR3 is TGTGCCAGCATAGGGCGCAAGGTGAGCACTGAAGCTTTCTTT.

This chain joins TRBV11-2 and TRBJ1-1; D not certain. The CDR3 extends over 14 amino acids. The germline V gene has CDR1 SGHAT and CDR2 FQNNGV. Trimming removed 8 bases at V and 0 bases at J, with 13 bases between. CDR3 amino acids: CASGRDTVNTEAFF. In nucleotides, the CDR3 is TGTGCCAGCGGCCGCGACACCGTGAACACTGAAGCTTTCTTT.

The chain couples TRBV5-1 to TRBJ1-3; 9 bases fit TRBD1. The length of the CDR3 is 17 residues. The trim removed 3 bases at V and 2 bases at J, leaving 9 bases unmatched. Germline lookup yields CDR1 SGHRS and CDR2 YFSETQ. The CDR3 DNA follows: TGCGCCAGCAGCTCCACCGGGACAGGGTTTGCTGGAAACACCATATATTTT. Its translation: CASSSTGTGFAGNTIYF.

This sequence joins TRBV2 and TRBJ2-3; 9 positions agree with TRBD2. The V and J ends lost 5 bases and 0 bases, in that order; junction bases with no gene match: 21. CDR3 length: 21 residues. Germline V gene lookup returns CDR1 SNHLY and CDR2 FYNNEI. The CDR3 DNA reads TGTGCCAGCAGTCCAAGAGAGCGGGAGGATCCCCGCACCCTCAGCACAGATACGCAGTATTTT. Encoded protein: CASSPREREDPRTLSTDTQYF.

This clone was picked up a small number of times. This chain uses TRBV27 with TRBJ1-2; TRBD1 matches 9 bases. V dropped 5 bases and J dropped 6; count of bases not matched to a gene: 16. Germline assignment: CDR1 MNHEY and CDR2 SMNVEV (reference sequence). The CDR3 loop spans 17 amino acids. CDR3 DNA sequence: TGTGCCAGCAGTCTGAACACCGGGACAGGGAGGGGAGATGGCTACACCTTC. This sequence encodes CASSLNTGTGRGDGYTF.

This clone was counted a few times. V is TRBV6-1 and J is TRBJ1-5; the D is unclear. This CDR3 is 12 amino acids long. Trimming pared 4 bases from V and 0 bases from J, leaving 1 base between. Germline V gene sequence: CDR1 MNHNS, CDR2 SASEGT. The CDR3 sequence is CASSGSNQPQHF. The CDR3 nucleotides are TGTGCCAGCAGTGGTAGCAATCAGCCCCAGCATTTT.

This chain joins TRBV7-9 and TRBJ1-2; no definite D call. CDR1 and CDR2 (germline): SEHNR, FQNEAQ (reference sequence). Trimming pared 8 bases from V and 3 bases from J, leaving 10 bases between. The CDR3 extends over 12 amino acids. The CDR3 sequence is CASGEGDYGYTF. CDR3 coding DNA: TGTGCCAGCGGCGAGGGAGACTATGGCTACACCTTC.

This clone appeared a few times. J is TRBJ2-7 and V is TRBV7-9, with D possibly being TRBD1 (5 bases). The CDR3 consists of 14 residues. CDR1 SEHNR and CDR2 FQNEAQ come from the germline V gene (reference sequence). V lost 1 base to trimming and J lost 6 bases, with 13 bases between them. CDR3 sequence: CASSLVGAALEQYF. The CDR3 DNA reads TGTGCCAGCAGCTTAGTAGGGGCCGCACTCGAGCAGTACTTC.

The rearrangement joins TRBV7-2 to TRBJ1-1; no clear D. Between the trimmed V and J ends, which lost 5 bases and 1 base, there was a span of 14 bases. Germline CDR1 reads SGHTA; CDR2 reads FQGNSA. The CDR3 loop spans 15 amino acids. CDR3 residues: CASSNGVTWNTEAFF. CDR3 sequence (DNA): TGTGCCAGCAGCAACGGGGTTACTTGGAACACTGAAGCTTTCTTT.

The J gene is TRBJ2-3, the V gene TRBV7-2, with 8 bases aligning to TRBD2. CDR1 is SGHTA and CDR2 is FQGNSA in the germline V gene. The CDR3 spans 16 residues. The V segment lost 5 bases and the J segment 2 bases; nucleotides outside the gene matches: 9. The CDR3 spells CASSPRTSSNTDTQYF. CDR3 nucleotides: TGTGCCAGCAGCCCCCGGACTAGCAGTAACACAGATACGCAGTATTTT.

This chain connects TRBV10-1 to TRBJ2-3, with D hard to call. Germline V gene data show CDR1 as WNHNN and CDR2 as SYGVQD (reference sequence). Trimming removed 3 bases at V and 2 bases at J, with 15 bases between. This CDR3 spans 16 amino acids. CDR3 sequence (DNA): TGCGCCAGCAGTGAAGGCATCGGGCGGTTCACAGATACGCAGTATTTT. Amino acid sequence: CASSEGIGRFTDTQYF.

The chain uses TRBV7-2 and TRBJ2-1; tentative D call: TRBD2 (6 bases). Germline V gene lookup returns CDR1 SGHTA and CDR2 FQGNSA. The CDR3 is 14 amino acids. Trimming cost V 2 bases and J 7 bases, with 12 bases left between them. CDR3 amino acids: CASSLWGEGNEQFF. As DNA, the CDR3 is TGTGCCAGCAGCTTATGGGGGGAAGGGAATGAGCAGTTCTTC.

CDR3 in amino acids: CASSQDHSAPAGYTF. CDR3 in DNA: TGTGCCAGCAGCCAAGATCATTCGGCCCCCGCAGGCTACACCTTC. This rearrangement joins TRBV14 to TRBJ1-2; no definite D call. This CDR3 is 15 amino acids long. Germline V gene lookup returns CDR1 SGHDN and CDR2 FVKESK. Trimming took off 0 bases at V and 8 bases at J, with 16 bases between the two ends.

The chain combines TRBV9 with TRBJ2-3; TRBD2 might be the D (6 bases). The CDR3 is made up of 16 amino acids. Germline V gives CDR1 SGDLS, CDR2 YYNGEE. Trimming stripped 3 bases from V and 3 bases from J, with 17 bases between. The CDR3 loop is CASSAYSGVGTDTQYF. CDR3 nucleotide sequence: TGTGCCAGCAGCGCGTATAGCGGAGTCGGGACAGATACGCAGTATTTT.

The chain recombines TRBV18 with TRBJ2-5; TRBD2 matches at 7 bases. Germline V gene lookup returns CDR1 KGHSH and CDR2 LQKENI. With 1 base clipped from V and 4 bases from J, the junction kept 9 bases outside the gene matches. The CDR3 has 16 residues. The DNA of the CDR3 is TGTGCCAGCTCACCACACGACACCGGCGGGGGAGAGACCCAGTACTTC. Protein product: CASSPHDTGGGETQYF.